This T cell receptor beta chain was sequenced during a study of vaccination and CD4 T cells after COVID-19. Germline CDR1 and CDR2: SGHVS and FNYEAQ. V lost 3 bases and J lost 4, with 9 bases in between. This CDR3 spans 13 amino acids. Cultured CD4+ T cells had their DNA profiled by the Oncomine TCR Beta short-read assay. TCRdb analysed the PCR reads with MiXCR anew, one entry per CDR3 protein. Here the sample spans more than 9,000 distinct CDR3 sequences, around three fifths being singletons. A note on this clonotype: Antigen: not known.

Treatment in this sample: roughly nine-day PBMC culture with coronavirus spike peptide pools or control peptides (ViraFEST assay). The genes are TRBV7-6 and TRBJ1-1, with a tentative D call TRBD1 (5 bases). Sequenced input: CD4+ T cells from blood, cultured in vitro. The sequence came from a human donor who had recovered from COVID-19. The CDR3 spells CASSFGTSTEAFF. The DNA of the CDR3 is TGTGCCAGCAGCTTTGGGACCTCCACTGAAGCTTTCTTT.